The entry below gives a single TCR beta chain sequence along with its context. The data belong to a study of response to subunit inactivated influenza vaccine. TCRdb re-analysed the RT-PCR reads in MiXCR, keeping a single row per CDR3 protein. The sample has 550,000 to 600,000 distinct CDR3 sequences; around 11% are singletons. The germline gives CDR1 SEHNR, CDR2 FQNEAQ (reference sequence). The V end lost 4 bases, the J end lost 9 bases, and 13 bases lay between the germline ends. This CDR3 contains 13 residues. Specimen: PBMCs from blood, collected on the day of vaccination. The TCR originated in a man aged 50-60 years who received an inactivated influenza vaccine. The chain uses TRBV7-9 and TRBJ2-1; no firm D call. CDR3 coding DNA: TGTGCCAGCAGCTCAGGAAGCGCGTTTGAGCAGTTCTTC. This translates into CASSSGSAFEQFF. The variable domain in full, completed from reference TRBV7-9 and TRBJ2-1, reads DTGVSQNPRHKITKRGQNVTFRCDPISEHNRLYWYRQTLGQGPEFLTYFQNEAQLEKSRLLSDRFSAERPKGSFSTLEIQRTEQGDSAMYLCASSSGSAFEQFFGPGTRLTVL.